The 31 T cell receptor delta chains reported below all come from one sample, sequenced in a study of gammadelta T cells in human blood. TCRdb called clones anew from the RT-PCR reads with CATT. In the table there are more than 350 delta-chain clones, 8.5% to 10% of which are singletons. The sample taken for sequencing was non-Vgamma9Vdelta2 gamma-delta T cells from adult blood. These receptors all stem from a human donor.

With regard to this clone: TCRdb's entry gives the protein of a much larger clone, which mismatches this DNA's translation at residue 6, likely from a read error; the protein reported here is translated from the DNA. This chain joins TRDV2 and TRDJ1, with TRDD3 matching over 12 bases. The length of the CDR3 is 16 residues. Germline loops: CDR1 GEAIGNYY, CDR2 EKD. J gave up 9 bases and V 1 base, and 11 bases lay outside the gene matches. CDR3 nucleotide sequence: TGTGCCTGTGACACTTCTAGTACTGGGGGATACTACGAACTCATCTTT. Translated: CACDTSSTGGYYELIF.

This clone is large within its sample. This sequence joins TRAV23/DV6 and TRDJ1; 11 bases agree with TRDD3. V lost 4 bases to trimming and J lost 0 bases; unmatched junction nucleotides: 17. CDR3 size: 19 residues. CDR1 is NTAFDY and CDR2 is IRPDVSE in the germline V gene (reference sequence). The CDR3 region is CAAQLPTQLGDMDTDKLIF. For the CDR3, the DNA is TGTGCAGCACAACTTCCTACTCAACTGGGGGATATGGACACCGATAAACTCATCTTT.

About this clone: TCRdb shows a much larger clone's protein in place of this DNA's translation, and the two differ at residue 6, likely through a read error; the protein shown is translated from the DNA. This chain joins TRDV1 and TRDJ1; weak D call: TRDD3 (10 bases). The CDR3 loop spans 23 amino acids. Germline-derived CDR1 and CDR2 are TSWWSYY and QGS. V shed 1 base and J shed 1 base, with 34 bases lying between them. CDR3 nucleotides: TGTGCTCTTGGGGAACCGGATATGGCCTTCCTACAAACTGGGGGATTAAGCACCGATAAACTCATCTTT. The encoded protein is CALGEPDMAFLQTGGLSTDKLIF.

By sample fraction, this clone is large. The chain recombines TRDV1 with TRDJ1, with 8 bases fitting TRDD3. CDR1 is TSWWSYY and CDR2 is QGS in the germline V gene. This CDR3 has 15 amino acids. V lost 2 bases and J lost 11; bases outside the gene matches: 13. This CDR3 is CALGEGWPGDTRLIF. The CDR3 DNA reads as TGTGCTCTTGGGGAAGGCTGGCCTGGGGATACACGGCTCATCTTT.

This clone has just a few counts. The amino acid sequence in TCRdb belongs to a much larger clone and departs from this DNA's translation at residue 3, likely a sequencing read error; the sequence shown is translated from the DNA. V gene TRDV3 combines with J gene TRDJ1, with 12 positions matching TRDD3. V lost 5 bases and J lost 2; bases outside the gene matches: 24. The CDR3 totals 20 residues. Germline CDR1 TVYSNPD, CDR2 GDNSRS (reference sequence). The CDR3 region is CALGHTPPPGGYEGTDKLIF. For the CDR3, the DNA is TGTGCCCTTGGTCATACTCCTCCTCCTGGGGGATACGAAGGAACCGATAAACTCATCTTT.

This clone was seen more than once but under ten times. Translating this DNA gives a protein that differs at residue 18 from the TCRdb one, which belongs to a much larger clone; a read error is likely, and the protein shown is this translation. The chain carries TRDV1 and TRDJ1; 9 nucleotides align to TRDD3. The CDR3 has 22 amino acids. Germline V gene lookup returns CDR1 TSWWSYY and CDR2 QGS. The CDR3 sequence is CALGELAPTSGDTAGYTGKLIF. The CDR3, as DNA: TGTGCTCTTGGGGAACTAGCGCCTACGTCCGGGGATACGGCGGGGTACACCGGTAAACTCATCTTT.

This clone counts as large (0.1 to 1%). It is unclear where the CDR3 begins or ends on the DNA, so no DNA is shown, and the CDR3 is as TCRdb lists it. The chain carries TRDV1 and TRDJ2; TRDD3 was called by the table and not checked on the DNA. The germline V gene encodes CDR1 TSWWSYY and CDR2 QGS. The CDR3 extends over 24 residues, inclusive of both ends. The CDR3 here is CALGEFCAGGYPQLRPGLTAQLFF.

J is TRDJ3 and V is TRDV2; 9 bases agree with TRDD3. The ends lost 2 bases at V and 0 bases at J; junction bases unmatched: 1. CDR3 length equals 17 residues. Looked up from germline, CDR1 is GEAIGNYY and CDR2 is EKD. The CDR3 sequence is CACDILGDSWDTRQMFF. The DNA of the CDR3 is TGTGCCTGTGACATACTGGGGGACTCCTGGGACACCCGACAGATGTTTTTC.

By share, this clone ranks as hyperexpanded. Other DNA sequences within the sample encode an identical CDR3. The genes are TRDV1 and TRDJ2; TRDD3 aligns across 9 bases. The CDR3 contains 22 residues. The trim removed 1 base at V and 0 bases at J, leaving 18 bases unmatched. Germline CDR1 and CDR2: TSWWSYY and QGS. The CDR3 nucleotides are TGTGCTCTTGGGGAACAGGATCCCGACGCGTACTGGGGGACCCCTTTGACAGCACAACTCTTCTTT. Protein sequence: CALGEQDPDAYWGTPLTAQLFF.

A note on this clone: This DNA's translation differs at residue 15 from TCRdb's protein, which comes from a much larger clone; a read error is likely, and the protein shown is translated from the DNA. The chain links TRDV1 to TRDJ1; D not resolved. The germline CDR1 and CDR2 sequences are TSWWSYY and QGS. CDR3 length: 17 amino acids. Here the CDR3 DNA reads TGTGCTCTTGGGGAACGGGTCCTCCCTCGGTGGGTCGGTAAACCCATCTTT. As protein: CALGERVLPRWVGKPIF.

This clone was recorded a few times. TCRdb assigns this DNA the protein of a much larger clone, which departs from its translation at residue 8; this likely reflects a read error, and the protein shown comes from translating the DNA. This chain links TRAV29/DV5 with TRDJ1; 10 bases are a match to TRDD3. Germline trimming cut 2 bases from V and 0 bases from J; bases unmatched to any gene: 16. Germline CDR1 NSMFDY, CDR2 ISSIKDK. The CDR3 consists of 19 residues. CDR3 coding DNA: TGTGCAGCAAGAATCCCAAACGGGGGGATACGGGTGTACACCGATAAACTCATCTTT. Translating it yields CAARIPNGGIRVYTDKLIF.

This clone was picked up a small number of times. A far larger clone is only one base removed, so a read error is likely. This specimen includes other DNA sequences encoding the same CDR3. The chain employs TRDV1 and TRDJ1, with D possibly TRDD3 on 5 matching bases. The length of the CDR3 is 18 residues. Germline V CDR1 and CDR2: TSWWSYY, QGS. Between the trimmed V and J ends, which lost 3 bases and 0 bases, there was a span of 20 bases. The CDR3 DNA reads TGTGCTCTTGGGGACCCGCGCGGGATTGGAACGTACACCGATAAACTCATCTTT. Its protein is CALGDPRGIGTYTDKLIF.

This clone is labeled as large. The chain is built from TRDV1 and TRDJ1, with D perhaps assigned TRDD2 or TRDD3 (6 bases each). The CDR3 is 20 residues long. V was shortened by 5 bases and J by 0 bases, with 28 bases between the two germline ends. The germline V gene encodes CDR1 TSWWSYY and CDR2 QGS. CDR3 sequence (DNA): TGTGCTCTTGGGCCCGGGGTATTCCTAACCGGGGATTACAACACCGATAAACTCATCTTT. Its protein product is CALGPGVFLTGDYNTDKLIF.

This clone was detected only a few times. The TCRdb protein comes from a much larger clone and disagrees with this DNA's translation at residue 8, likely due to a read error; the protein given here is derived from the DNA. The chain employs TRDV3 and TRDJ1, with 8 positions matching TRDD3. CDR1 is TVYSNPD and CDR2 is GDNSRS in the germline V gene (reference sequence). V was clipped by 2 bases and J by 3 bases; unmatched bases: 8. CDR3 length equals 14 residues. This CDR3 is CAFGVGGCPDKLIF. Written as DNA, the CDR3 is TGTGCCTTTGGGGTTGGGGGATGCCCCGATAAACTCATCTTT.

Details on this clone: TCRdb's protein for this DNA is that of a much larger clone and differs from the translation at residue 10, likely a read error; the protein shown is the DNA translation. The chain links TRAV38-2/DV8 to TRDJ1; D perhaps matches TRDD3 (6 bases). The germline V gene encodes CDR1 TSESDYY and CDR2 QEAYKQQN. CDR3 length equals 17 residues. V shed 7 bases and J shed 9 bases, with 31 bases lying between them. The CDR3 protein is CAYLASPLIWWGAQLIF. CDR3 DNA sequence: TGTGCTTATTTGGCCTCCCCACTCATATGGTGGGGGGCGCAACTCATCTTT.

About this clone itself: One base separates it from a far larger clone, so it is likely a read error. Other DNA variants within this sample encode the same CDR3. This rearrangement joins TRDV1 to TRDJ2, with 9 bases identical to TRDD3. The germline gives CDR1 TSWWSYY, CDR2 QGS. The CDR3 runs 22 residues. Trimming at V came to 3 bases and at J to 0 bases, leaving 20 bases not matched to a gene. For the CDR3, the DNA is TGTGCTCTTGGGGAGCAGGATCCCGACGCGTACTGGGGGACCCCTTTGACAGCACAACTCTTCTTT. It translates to CALGEQDPDAYWGTPLTAQLFF.

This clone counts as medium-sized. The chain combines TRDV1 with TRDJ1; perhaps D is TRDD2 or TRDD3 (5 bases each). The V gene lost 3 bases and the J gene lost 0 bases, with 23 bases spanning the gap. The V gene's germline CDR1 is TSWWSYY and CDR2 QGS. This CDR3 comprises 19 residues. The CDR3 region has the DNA TGTGCTCTTGGGGAGCTTCCAACCCACTGGACCCAGTACACCGATAAACTCATCTTT. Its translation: CALGELPTHWTQYTDKLIF.

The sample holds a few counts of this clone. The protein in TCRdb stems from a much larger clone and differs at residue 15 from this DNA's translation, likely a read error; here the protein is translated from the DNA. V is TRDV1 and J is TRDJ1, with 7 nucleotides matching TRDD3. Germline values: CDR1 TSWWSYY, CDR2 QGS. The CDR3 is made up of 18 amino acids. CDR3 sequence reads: CALGETSTGDNYTDRLIF. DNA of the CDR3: TGTGCTCTTGGGGAAACTTCTACTGGGGATAATTACACCGATAGACTCATCTTT.

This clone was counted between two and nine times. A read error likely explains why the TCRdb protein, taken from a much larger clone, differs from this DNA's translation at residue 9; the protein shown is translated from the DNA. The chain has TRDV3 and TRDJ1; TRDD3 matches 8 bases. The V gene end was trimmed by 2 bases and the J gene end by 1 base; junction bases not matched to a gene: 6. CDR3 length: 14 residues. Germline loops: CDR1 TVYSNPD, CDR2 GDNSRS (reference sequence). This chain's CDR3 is CAFGVGGFTDKLIF. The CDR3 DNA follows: TGTGCCTTTGGGGTTGGGGGATTCACCGATAAACTCATCTTT.

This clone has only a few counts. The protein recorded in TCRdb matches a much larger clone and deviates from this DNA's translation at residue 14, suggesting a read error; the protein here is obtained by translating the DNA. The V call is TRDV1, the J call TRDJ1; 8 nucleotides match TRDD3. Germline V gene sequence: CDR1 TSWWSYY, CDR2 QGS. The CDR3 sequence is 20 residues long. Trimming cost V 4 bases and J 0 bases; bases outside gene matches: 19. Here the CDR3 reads CALGGFYGWGKDMNTDKLIF. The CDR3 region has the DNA TGTGCTCTTGGGGGATTCTATGGCTGGGGGAAAGATATGAACACCGATAAACTCATCTTT.

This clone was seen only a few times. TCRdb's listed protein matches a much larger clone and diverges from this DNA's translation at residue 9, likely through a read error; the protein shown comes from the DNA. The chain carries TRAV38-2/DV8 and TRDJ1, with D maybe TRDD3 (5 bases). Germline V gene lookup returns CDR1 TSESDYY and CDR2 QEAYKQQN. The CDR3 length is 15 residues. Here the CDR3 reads CANGLTGVHTDKLIF. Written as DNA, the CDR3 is TGTGCCAATGGGCTAACGGGGGTTCACACCGATAAACTCATCTTT.

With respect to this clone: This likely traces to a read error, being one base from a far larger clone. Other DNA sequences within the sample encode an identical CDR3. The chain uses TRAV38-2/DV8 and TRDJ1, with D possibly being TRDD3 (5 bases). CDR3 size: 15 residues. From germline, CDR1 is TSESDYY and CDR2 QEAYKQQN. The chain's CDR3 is CANGLTGVYTDKLIF. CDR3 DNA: TGTGCCAATGGGCTAACGGGGGTTTACACCGATAAACTTATCTTT.

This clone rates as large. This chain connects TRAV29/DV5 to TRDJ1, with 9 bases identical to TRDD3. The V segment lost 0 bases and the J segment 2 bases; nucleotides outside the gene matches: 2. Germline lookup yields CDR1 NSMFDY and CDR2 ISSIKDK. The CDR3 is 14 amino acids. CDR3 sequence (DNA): TGTGCAGCAAGCGCGGGGGATACAACCGATAAACTCATCTTT. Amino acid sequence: CAASAGDTTDKLIF.

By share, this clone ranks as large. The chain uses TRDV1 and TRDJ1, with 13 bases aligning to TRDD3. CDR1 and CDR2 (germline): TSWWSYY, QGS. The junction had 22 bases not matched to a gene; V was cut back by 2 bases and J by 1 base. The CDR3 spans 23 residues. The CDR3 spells CALGESLHSKYKTGGYATDKLIF. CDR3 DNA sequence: TGTGCTCTTGGGGAAAGCCTACACTCTAAATATAAGACTGGGGGATACGCCACCGATAAACTCATCTTT.

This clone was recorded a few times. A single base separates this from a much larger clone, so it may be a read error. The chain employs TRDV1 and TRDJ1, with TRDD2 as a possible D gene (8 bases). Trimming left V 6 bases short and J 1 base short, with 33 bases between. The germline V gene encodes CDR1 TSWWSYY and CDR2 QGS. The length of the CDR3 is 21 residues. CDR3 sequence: CALGFHFLRLGIWLGTDKLIF. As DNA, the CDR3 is TGTGCTCTTGGTTTTCACTTCCTACGGCTGGGGATATGGTTAGGCACCGATAAACTCATCTTT.

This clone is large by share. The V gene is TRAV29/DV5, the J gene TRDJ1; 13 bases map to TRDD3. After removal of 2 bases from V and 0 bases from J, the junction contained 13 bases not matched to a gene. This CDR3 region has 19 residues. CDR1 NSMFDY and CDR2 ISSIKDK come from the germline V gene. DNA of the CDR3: TGTGCAGCAAGAATCCCAAACTGGGGGATACGGGTGTACACCGATAAACTCATCTTT. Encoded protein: CAARIPNWGIRVYTDKLIF.

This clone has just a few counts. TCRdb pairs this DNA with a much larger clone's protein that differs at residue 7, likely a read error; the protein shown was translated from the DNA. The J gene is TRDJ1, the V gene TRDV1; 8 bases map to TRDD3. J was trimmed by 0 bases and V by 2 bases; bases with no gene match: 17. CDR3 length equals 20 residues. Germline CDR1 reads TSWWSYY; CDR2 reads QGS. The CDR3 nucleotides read TGTGCTCTTGGGGAATTCCACGCTCCTAGGGGATACACGTACACCGATAAACTCATCTTT. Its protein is CALGEFHAPRGYTYTDKLIF.

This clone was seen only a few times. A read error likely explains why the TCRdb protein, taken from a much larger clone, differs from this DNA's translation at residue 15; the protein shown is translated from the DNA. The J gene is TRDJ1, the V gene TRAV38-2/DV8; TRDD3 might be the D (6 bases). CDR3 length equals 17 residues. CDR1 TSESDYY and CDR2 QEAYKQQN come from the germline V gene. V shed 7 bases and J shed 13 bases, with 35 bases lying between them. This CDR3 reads CAYLASPLIGWGAQPIF. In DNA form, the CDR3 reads TGTGCTTATTTGGCCTCCCCACTCATAGGGTGGGGGGCGCAACCCATCTTT.

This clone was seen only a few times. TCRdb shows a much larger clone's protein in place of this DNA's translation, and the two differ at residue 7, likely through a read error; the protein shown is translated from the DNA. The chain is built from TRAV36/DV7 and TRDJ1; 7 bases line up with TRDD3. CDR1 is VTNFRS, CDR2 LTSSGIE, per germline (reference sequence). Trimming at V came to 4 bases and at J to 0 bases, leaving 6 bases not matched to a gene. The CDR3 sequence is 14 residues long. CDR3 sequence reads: CAVLLGHYTDKLIF. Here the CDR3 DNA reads TGTGCTGTGTTACTGGGGCATTACACCGATAAACTCATCTTT.

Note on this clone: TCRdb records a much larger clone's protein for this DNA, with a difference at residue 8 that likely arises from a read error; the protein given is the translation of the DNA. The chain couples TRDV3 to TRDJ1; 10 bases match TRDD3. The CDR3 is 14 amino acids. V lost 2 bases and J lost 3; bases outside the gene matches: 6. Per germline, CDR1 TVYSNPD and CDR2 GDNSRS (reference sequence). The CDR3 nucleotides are TGTGCCTTTGGGGTTGGGGGATACCCCGATAAACTCATCTTT. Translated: CAFGVGGYPDKLIF.

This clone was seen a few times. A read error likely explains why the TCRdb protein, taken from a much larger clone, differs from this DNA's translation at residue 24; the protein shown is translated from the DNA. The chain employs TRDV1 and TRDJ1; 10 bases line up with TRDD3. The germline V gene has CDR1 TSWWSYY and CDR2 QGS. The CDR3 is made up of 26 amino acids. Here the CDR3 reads CALGEPAFLLVAALGDKGGHTDKPIF. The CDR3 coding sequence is TGTGCTCTTGGGGAACCGGCCTTCTTGCTGGTTGCTGCTCTGGGGGATAAAGGGGGACACACCGATAAACCCATCTTT.